Shown below are 8 T cell receptor beta chains from a single sample sequenced in a study of cytomegalovirus exposure and HLA in healthy donors. Use of 60 Vbeta and 13 Jbeta primers characterized the PCR. The assay was immunoSEQ multiplex PCR, and TCRdb's table has in-frame clones only and misses some. Of about 130,000 clones in the sample, around 86% were seen once. Sequenced: PBMCs. The receptors stem from a man aged 18 to 30 in good health and CMV-seronegative.

The CDR3 loop is CAWSRGGVNEKLFF. CDR3 DNA sequence: TGTGCCTGGAGCCGAGGCGGGGTCAATGAAAAACTGTTTTTT. The chain has TRBV30 and TRBJ1-4; no firm D call. The germline V gene encodes CDR1 GTSNPN and CDR2 SVGIG (reference sequence). The CDR3 is made up of 14 amino acids. Trimming shortened V by 3 bases and J by 5 bases, and 13 bases separated the two germline ends.

The gene calls are TRBV5-6 and TRBJ1-1, with a weak D call TRBD1 (6 bases). The CDR3 loop spans 15 amino acids. V lost 0 bases, J lost 4 bases, and 13 bases lay in between. The germline CDR1 and CDR2 sequences are SGHDT and YYEEEE. In DNA form, the CDR3 reads TGTGCCAGCAGCTTGGTTGCAGGGGTGGGCACTGAAGCTTTCTTT. Its protein is CASSLVAGVGTEAFF. The full variable domain, its missing parts supplied by reference TRBV5-6 and TRBJ1-1, is DAGVTQSPTHLIKTRGQQVTLRCSPKSGHDTVSWYQQALGQGPQFIFQYYEEEERQRGNFPDRFSGHQFPNYSSELNVNALLLGDSALYLCASSLVAGVGTEAFFGQGTRLTVV.

The rearrangement uses TRBV9 and TRBJ2-7, with 7 bases matching TRBD1. The V gene end was trimmed by 0 bases and the J gene end by 8 bases; junction bases not matched to a gene: 2. Per the germline V gene, CDR1 is SGDLS and CDR2 is YYNGEE. This CDR3 has 12 residues. The CDR3 DNA reads as TGTGCCAGCAGCGTAGACAGGGGTCAGCAGTACTTC. Its translation: CASSVDRGQQYF.

This chain uses TRBV6-1 with TRBJ1-3, with 7 positions matching TRBD1. The CDR3 spans 15 residues. Germline CDR1 MNHNS, CDR2 SASEGT. After removal of 1 base from V and 8 bases from J, the junction contained 8 bases not matched to a gene. The CDR3 DNA reads TGTGCCAGCAGTGAAGTTCAGGGGGTGAGGGACACCATATATTTT. Translated, it gives CASSEVQGVRDTIYF.

The chain is built from TRBV5-1 and TRBJ2-1; 11 bases match TRBD1. Germline CDR1 SGHRS, CDR2 YFSETQ. The trim removed 3 bases at V and 9 bases at J, leaving 11 bases unmatched. The CDR3 is made up of 16 amino acids. For the CDR3, the DNA is TGCGCCAGCAGCTCTAGAAGGGACAGGGGGAGGAGTGAGCAGTTCTTC. Protein product: CASSSRRDRGRSEQFF. The whole variable domain, filled in from reference TRBV5-1 and TRBJ2-1, reads KAGVTQTPRYLIKTRGQQVTLSCSPISGHRSVSWYQQTPGQGLQFLFEYFSETQRNKGNFPGRFSGRQFSNSRSEMNVSTLELGDSALYLCASSSRRDRGRSEQFFGPGTRLTVL.

The genes are TRBV13 and TRBJ1-1, with 7 bases fitting TRBD1. This CDR3 is built from 15 residues. Trimming removed 5 bases from V and 3 bases from J; junction bases left unmatched: 9. Looked up from germline, CDR1 is PRHDT and CDR2 is FYEKMQ (reference sequence). CDR3 in amino acids: CASSQRRGTDTEAFF. CDR3 nucleotide sequence: TGTGCCAGCAGCCAACGCAGGGGGACTGACACTGAAGCTTTCTTT.

The chain uses TRBV30 and TRBJ2-7, with D perhaps TRBD2 (5 bases). V was pared by 7 bases and J by 7 bases, with 20 bases between. CDR3 length: 13 amino acids. Germline-derived CDR1 and CDR2 are GTSNPN and SVGIG (reference sequence). CDR3 residues: CASRRASLGEQYF. The CDR3 DNA reads as TGTGCCTCCCGTCGCGCTAGCTTGGGGGAGCAGTACTTC.

V gene TRBV15 combines with J gene TRBJ2-7; tentative D call: TRBD2 (6 bases). Trimming left V 4 bases short and J 3 bases short, with 16 bases between. CDR1 and CDR2 (germline): LNHNV, YYDKDF (reference sequence). The CDR3 has 15 amino acids. CDR3 region: CATSIPRGGIYEQYF. The CDR3 nucleotides are TGTGCCACCAGCATACCTCGCGGAGGGATCTACGAGCAGTACTTC.